These 8 T cell receptor beta chains originate from one sample sequenced in a study. TCRdb independently ran MiXCR on the RT-PCR reads; one entry per CDR3 protein. Among hundreds of thousands of distinct CDR3 sequences listed, 11% to 15% were seen once. The sample was memory CD4+ T cells from blood. Receptors originate from a female donor in good health, serving as a healthy control.

This clonotype was recorded a few times. The rearrangement uses TRBV20-1 and TRBJ2-1; 12 bases align to TRBD2. With 0 bases clipped from V and 7 bases from J, the junction kept 7 bases outside the gene matches. This CDR3 has 16 amino acids. Germline V lookup: CDR1 DFQATT, CDR2 SNEGSKA (reference sequence). The CDR3 DNA sequence: TGCAGTGCTAGAGATTCCCTAGCGGGAGGGGGGAATGAGCAGTTCTTC. Its translation is CSARDSLAGGGNEQFF.

This rearrangement joins TRBV28 to TRBJ1-3; no firm D call. CDR3 length: 16 residues. The germline V and J ends were trimmed by 5 bases and 0 bases, with 14 bases remaining between them. Germline values: CDR1 MDHEN, CDR2 SYDVKM. CDR3 nucleotides: TGTGCCAGCAGTCCCCTCGGACTGCGCTCTGGAAACACCATATATTTT. It translates to CASSPLGLRSGNTIYF.

The V gene is TRBV10-2, the J gene TRBJ2-1; TRBD2 matches 9 bases. Germline lookup yields CDR1 WSHSY and CDR2 SAAADI. Germline trimming cut 7 bases from V and 5 bases from J; bases unmatched to any gene: 12. The CDR3 runs 16 residues. The DNA for the CDR3 is TGCGCCAGCAAAAGGGGGCGGGAGGGCCGAGACAATGAGCAGTTCTTC. Residues: CASKRGREGRDNEQFF.

The chain combines TRBV27 with TRBJ2-1, with 11 bases identical to TRBD2. Germline CDR1 reads MNHEY; CDR2 reads SMNVEV (reference sequence). The CDR3 has 16 residues. Losses at the gene ends were 6 bases for V and 8 bases for J; bases not matched to a gene: 12. This CDR3 is CASSTPPGLAGYEQFF. The CDR3 DNA is TGTGCCAGCAGCACCCCCCCCGGACTAGCGGGCTATGAGCAGTTCTTC.

This chain uses TRBV10-3 with TRBJ1-2; D is unclear. Between the trimmed V and J ends, which lost 0 bases and 8 bases, there was a span of 10 bases. The CDR3 has 13 residues. Germline lookup yields CDR1 ENHRY and CDR2 SYGVKD. CDR3 nucleotides: TGTGCCATCAGTGAGTCAGCGGGTGAGGGCTACACCTTC. It codes for CAISESAGEGYTF.

This clonotype was seen at least ten times. V is TRBV29-1 and J is TRBJ2-7; TRBD1 matches at 8 bases. V lost 7 bases and J lost 6; bases outside the gene matches: 11. Germline lookup yields CDR1 SQVTM and CDR2 ANQGSEA. This CDR3 is built from 13 residues. The CDR3 region has the DNA TGCAGCGGTACAGGGGGAGCAGTGAGCGAGCAGTACTTC. Its translation: CSGTGGAVSEQYF.

This clonotype turned up a few times. The CDR3 is CASSPSEGLGFF. CDR3 nucleotide sequence: TGTGCCAGCAGCCCGTCGGAGGGGTTGGGTTTCTTT. This chain links TRBV7-9 with TRBJ1-1; possible D gene TRBD1, 5 bases. V was trimmed by 5 bases and J by 13 bases, leaving 17 bases between them. This CDR3 is built from 12 residues. Germline assignment: CDR1 SEHNR and CDR2 FQNEAQ (reference sequence).

The V call is TRBV28, the J call TRBJ2-5; 10 nucleotides align to TRBD2. CDR3 size: 17 residues. V was pared by 6 bases and J by 5 bases, with 15 bases of the junction left unmatched. Per germline, CDR1 MDHEN and CDR2 SYDVKM. The CDR3 sequence: CASSPVPSGRGVETQYF. As DNA, the CDR3 is TGTGCCAGCAGCCCGGTCCCTAGCGGGAGAGGTGTGGAGACCCAGTACTTC.